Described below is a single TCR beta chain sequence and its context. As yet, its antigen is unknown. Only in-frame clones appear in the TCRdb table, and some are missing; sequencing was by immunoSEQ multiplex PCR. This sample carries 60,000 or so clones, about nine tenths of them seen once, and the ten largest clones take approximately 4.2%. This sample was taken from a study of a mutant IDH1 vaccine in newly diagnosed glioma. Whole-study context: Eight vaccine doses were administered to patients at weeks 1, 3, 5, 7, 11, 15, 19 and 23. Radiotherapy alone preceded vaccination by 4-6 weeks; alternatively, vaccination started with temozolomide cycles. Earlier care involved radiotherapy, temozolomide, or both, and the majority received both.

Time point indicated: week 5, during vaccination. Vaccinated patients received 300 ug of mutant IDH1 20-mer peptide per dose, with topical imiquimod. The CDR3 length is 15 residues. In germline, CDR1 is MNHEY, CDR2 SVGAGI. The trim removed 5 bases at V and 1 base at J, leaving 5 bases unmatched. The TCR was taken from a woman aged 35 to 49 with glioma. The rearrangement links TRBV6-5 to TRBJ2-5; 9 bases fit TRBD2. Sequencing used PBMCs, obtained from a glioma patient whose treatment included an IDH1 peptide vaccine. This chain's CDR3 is CASSGSGGIQETQYF. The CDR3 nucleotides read TGTGCCAGCAGTGGTAGCGGGGGAATCCAAGAGACCCAGTACTTC.